This note documents a single TCR beta chain sequence. Antigen: not known. This CDR3 has 16 residues. The junction had 7 bases not matched to a gene; V was cut back by 3 bases and J by 1 base. Looked up from germline, CDR1 is ENHRY and CDR2 is SYGVKD. Produced via immunoSEQ multiplex PCR; TCRdb's table is partial and in-frame only. The repertoire includes some 10,000 clones, about 60% of them detected once, and 9.1% sits in the top ten. These data come from a study of tumor-infiltrating lymphocytes in localized non-small cell lung cancer. Looking at the study overall: Patients included smokers and never-smokers with various histologies, some sampled after neoadjuvant chemotherapy.

General observations from the study: Recurrence-free survival showed no association with tumor T-cell fraction. Higher tumor T cell infiltration than in uninvolved lung was supported by TCRbeta sequencing.

The rearrangement uses TRBV10-3 and TRBJ2-5; 8 bases match TRBD2. Sequenced input: lung tumor tissue. The source is a human donor with non-small cell lung cancer. Written as DNA, the CDR3 is TGTGCCATCAGTGATTGGCGGGGGGCCCGCCAAGAGACCCAGTACTTC. It encodes CAISDWRGARQETQYF.